The next 25 T cell receptor beta chains were all read from a single sample in a study of beta chain features in type 1 diabetes. TCRB transcripts that were expressed got sequenced, as all of the isolated RNA had been reverse transcribed. Libraries were prepared by immunoSEQ multiplex PCR; TCRdb keeps only in-frame clonotypes and omits some of them. The sample includes around 140,000 clones, about a tenth seen only once; the top ten take 0.65%. Sequencing used central memory CD4+ T cells from blood. The receptors were sampled from a woman aged 35 to 49 in good health.

This clone was counted between two and nine times. At one end the junction does not follow the germline gene, possibly because of a read error. The chain couples TRBV7-7 to TRBJ2-2; the D is unclear. CDR3 size: 13 residues. Germline CDR1 SSHAT, CDR2 FNYEAQ (reference sequence). The CDR3 region is CASSLGPGGELFF. CDR3 DNA sequence: TGTGCTAGCAGCTTAGGTCCAGGCGGGGAGCTGTTTTTT.

This clone was detected only a few times. This chain links TRBV28 with TRBJ2-5; 9 bases match TRBD2. The CDR3 is 15 residues long. From germline, CDR1 is MDHEN and CDR2 SYDVKM. Trimming at V came to 5 bases and at J to 5 bases, leaving 9 bases not matched to a gene. CDR3 protein: CASSGGLADGETQYF. The DNA for the CDR3 is TGTGCCAGCAGTGGGGGACTAGCCGACGGGGAGACCCAGTACTTC.

This clone was detected many times. CDR3 region: CASSAAGRGNSPLHF. CDR3 sequence (DNA): TGTGCCAGCAGCGCCGCGGGACGGGGTAATTCACCCCTCCACTTT. The rearrangement uses TRBV9 and TRBJ1-6, with D tentatively TRBD1 (5 bases). This CDR3 region has 15 residues. Germline V CDR1 and CDR2: SGDLS, YYNGEE. With 3 bases removed from V and 6 bases from J, the gap between germline ends came to 13 bases.

There are a few counts of this clone. CDR3: CASRSQRGYGEQFF. The CDR3 DNA reads as TGTGCCAGCAGGAGCCAGCGGGGGTACGGTGAGCAGTTCTTC. The chain recombines TRBV13 with TRBJ2-1, with TRBD2 matching 8 bases. V lost 6 bases and J lost 9; bases outside the gene matches: 10. The CDR3 consists of 14 residues. CDR1 and CDR2 from the germline V gene are PRHDT and FYEKMQ (reference sequence).

This clone was seen a handful of times. The chain couples TRBV29-1 to TRBJ2-5, with a weak D call TRBD1 (6 bases). The CDR3 length is 11 residues. Germline values: CDR1 SQVTM, CDR2 ANQGSEA. V was pared by 0 bases and J by 11 bases, with 10 bases between. The CDR3: CSVEDPRGQYF. The DNA for the CDR3 is TGCAGCGTTGAAGATCCCAGGGGACAGTACTTC.

V gene TRBV6-1 combines with J gene TRBJ1-1; TRBD1 matches 9 bases. The CDR3 runs to 17 residues. The junction had 10 bases not matched to a gene; V was cut back by 0 bases and J by 5 bases. Germline CDR1 and CDR2: MNHNS and SASEGT. CDR3 residues: CASSEAEDRGAGTEAFF. DNA for the CDR3: TGTGCCAGCAGTGAAGCGGAGGACAGGGGCGCGGGGACTGAAGCTTTCTTT.

This clone was observed a few times. This chain links TRBV4-2 with TRBJ2-3, with 8 bases identical to TRBD1. Germline V gene data show CDR1 as LGHNA and CDR2 as YNFKEQ. This CDR3 has 15 residues. V gave up 4 bases and J gave up 4 bases; unmatched junction bases: 7. CDR3 residues: CASSPTSGGPDTQYF. As DNA, the CDR3 is TGTGCCAGCAGCCCCACCTCAGGGGGCCCAGATACGCAGTATTTT.

This clone was picked up a small number of times. This CDR3 is CASSRGTGLDEQFF. The CDR3 DNA sequence: TGTGCCAGCTCACGGGGCACAGGGCTGGATGAGCAGTTCTTC. This chain uses TRBV18 with TRBJ2-1, with D tentatively TRBD1 (6 bases). Trimming removed 4 bases at V and 8 bases at J, with 15 bases between. The CDR3 totals 14 residues. Germline CDR1 and CDR2: KGHSH and LQKENI.

This clone was observed many times. The chain recombines TRBV9 with TRBJ1-2, with unresolved D. The CDR3 length is 14 residues. In germline, CDR1 is SGDLS, CDR2 YYNGEE. Trimming took 0 bases from V and 2 from J, leaving 8 bases between them. CDR3 DNA sequence: TGTGCCAGCAGCGTAGCTACCGTGAACTATGGCTACACCTTC. This encodes CASSVATVNYGYTF.

This sequence joins TRBV28 and TRBJ1-2; no reliable D call. V was trimmed by 2 bases and J by 4 bases, leaving 8 bases between them. Per germline, CDR1 MDHEN and CDR2 SYDVKM. The CDR3 covers 13 residues. The CDR3 loop reads CASSLRGIYGYTF. The CDR3 DNA reads TGTGCCAGCAGTTTAAGAGGGATCTATGGCTACACCTTC.

A few counts support this clone. The chain recombines TRBV20-1 with TRBJ2-2; the D gene is possibly TRBD2 (6 bases). Germline V CDR1 and CDR2: DFQATT, SNEGSKA (reference sequence). CDR3 length: 11 amino acids. Trimming left V 5 bases short and J 7 bases short, with 8 bases between. The DNA for the CDR3 is TGCAGTGCTGAGGAGGGCGGGGAGCTGTTTTTT. Protein: CSAEEGGELFF.

This clone was detected a few times. V usage is TRBV7-7 and J usage is TRBJ2-7; possibly TRBD1 for D (5 bases). Per germline, CDR1 SSHAT and CDR2 FNYEAQ (reference sequence). The CDR3 length is 13 residues. The germline V and J ends were trimmed by 0 bases and 5 bases, with 8 bases remaining between them. The chain's CDR3 is CASSLAEGDEQYF. In DNA form, the CDR3 reads TGTGCCAGCAGCTTAGCGGAAGGGGACGAGCAGTACTTC. The entire variable domain, with the rest obtained from reference TRBV7-7 and TRBJ2-7, is as follows: GAGVSQSPRYKVTKRGQDVTLRCDPISSHATLYWYQQALGQGPEFLTYFNYEAQPDKSGLPSDRFSAERPEGSISTLTIQRTEQRDSAMYRCASSLAEGDEQYFGPGTRLTVT.

The V gene is TRBV5-4, the J gene TRBJ2-1, with unresolved D. Between the trimmed V and J ends, which lost 0 bases and 0 bases, there was a span of 7 bases. The CDR3 has 15 residues. In germline, CDR1 is SGHNT, CDR2 YYREEE (reference sequence). Written as DNA, the CDR3 is TGTGCCAGCAGCTTGGATCACAGCTCCTACAATGAGCAGTTCTTC. This sequence encodes CASSLDHSSYNEQFF.

The V gene is TRBV10-3, the J gene TRBJ2-3, with 11 bases identical to TRBD2. The V and J ends lost 10 bases and 3 bases, in that order; junction bases with no gene match: 6. Germline lookup yields CDR1 ENHRY and CDR2 SYGVKD. The CDR3 spans 14 residues. In nucleotides, the CDR3 is TGTGCCACAGGACTAGCGGGCGCTACAGATACGCAGTATTTT. Its translation: CATGLAGATDTQYF.

This clone was counted a few times. CDR3 in amino acids: CASSQEGAYETQYF. CDR3 in DNA: TGCGCCAGCAGCCAAGAGGGGGCCTACGAGACCCAGTACTTC. This chain joins TRBV4-1 and TRBJ2-5; a weak D match, TRBD1 (6 bases). This CDR3 contains 14 residues. From germline, CDR1 is MGHRA and CDR2 YSYEKL. V was pared by 0 bases and J by 5 bases, with 10 bases between.

The chain couples TRBV19 to TRBJ1-4; 8 bases map to TRBD1. This CDR3 spans 15 amino acids. Germline loops: CDR1 LNHDA, CDR2 SQIVND (reference sequence). The V and J ends lost 4 bases and 3 bases, in that order; junction bases with no gene match: 4. The CDR3: CASSTRTGSNEKLFF. The CDR3 coding sequence is TGTGCCAGTAGTACCCGGACAGGGTCTAATGAAAAACTGTTTTTT. The whole variable domain, remainder taken from reference TRBV19 and TRBJ1-4, is DGGITQSPKYLFRKEGQNVTLSCEQNLNHDAMYWYRQDPGQGLRLIYYSQIVNDFQKGDIAEGYSVSREKKESFPLTVTSAQKNPTAFYLCASSTRTGSNEKLFFGSGTQLSVL.

The table lists this clone with a few counts. The chain is built from TRBV7-8 and TRBJ1-2, with unresolved D. Germline V lookup: CDR1 SGHVS, CDR2 FQNEAQ. The CDR3 has 12 residues. Trimming removed 5 bases from V and 3 bases from J, with 7 bases in between. The CDR3 DNA reads TGTGCCAGCAGCAATCGTGACTATGGCTACACCTTC. Its translation: CASSNRDYGYTF.

Only a few counts were recorded for this clone. V gene TRBV25-1 combines with J gene TRBJ1-4; no firm D call. V was pared by 5 bases and J by 7 bases, with 14 bases between. This CDR3 has 14 residues. Germline V gene data show CDR1 as MGHDK and CDR2 as SYGVNS. The DNA of the CDR3 is TGTGCCAGCAGTAACGCAGGCAGAGTTGAAAAACTGTTTTTT. Amino acid sequence: CASSNAGRVEKLFF.

The chain carries TRBV7-8 and TRBJ2-1, with 10 bases fitting TRBD1. CDR3 length: 16 residues. The germline CDR1 and CDR2 sequences are SGHVS and FQNEAQ. V was pared by 2 bases and J by 6 bases, with 7 bases of the junction left unmatched. As DNA, the CDR3 is TGTGCCAGCAGCTTAACAACGGGACAGGGGCCCAATGAGCAGTTCTTC. It is translated as CASSLTTGQGPNEQFF.

The V call is TRBV25-1, the J call TRBJ1-1; 7 nucleotides align to TRBD1. Per germline, CDR1 MGHDK and CDR2 SYGVNS. This CDR3 is built from 14 residues. J gave up 5 bases and V 6 bases, and 9 bases lay outside the gene matches. Here the CDR3 DNA reads TGTGCCAGCAGAGCATTGACAGGGAGAACTGAAGCTTTCTTT. It yields the protein CASRALTGRTEAFF. The variable domain in full, with the rest retrieved from reference TRBV25-1 and TRBJ1-1, is EADIYQTPRYLVIGTGKKITLECSQTMGHDKMYWYQQDPGMELHLIHYSYGVNSTEKGDLSSESTVSRIRTEHFPLTLESARPSHTSQYLCASRALTGRTEAFFGQGTRLTVV.

A note on this clone: The sample holds other DNA sequences that translate to the same CDR3. The V call is TRBV2, the J call TRBJ1-2; D unclear. The CDR3 extends over 12 amino acids. The germline V and J ends were trimmed by 6 bases and 5 bases, with 10 bases remaining between them. Germline lookup yields CDR1 SNHLY and CDR2 FYNNEI. CDR3: CASSEAAYGYTF. The CDR3 region has the DNA TGTGCCAGCAGCGAGGCCGCATATGGCTACACCTTC.

The chain links TRBV7-2 to TRBJ1-5, with TRBD1 matching over 7 bases. The CDR3 has 15 amino acids. Trimming removed 5 bases from V and 0 bases from J; junction bases left unmatched: 4. Germline-derived CDR1 and CDR2 are SGHTA and FQGNSA. In nucleotides, the CDR3 is TGTGCCAGCAGCCTTACAGGGGATAGCAATCAGCCCCAGCATTTT. Protein: CASSLTGDSNQPQHF.

This clone showed up just a few times. The V and J genes are TRBV6-5 and TRBJ2-2; perhaps TRBD1 as D (6 bases). There are 15 residues in the CDR3. V lost 2 bases to trimming and J lost 2 bases, with 9 bases between them. Germline CDR1 is MNHEY and CDR2 is SVGAGI. DNA of the CDR3: TGTGCCAGCAGTTACGGACAGATTAACACCGGGGAGCTGTTTTTT. Translating gives CASSYGQINTGELFF.

This clone has more than one count but fewer than ten. This chain links TRBV19 with TRBJ1-1, with 7 bases that match TRBD1. Trimming cost V 8 bases and J 1 base; bases outside gene matches: 4. Germline CDR1 reads LNHDA; CDR2 reads SQIVND (reference sequence). There are 13 residues in the CDR3. Here the CDR3 reads CASGQGGNTEAFF. The DNA for the CDR3 is TGTGCCAGTGGCCAGGGGGGGAACACTGAAGCTTTCTTT.

This clone has more than one count but fewer than ten. The chain joins TRBV29-1 to TRBJ2-1; 14 nucleotides agree with TRBD2. The V and J ends lost 4 bases and 5 bases, in that order; junction bases with no gene match: 7. The CDR3 extends over 16 amino acids. Looked up from germline, CDR1 is SQVTM and CDR2 is ANQGSEA. The CDR3 region has the DNA TGCAGCGTTGGGACTAGCGGGGGGATGAGGAACAATGAGCAGTTCTTC. Translation gives CSVGTSGGMRNNEQFF.